This T cell receptor (beta chain) was sequenced during a study of cytomegalovirus exposure and HLA in healthy donors. It was with 60 Vbeta and 13 Jbeta primers that the PCR ran. Some clones are missing from TCRdb's copy, which holds only in-frame ones; the method was immunoSEQ multiplex PCR. The repertoire holds approximately 170,000 clones, around 80% seen once, with roughly 4.5% in the top ten. V dropped 2 bases and J dropped 2; count of bases not matched to a gene: 10. The germline V gene has CDR1 SGHTS and CDR2 YDEGEE. CDR3 length equals 16 residues. The source of this sequence is a woman between 50 and 59 years old in good health and CMV-seropositive. Specimen: PBMCs. The chain joins TRBV5-8 to TRBJ2-7; 7 bases align to TRBD2. The CDR3 DNA follows: TGTGCCAGCAGCTTTTCGGGGGGACCGATAGCCTACGAGCAGTACTTC. This codes for CASSFSGGPIAYEQYF.